These T cell receptor beta chains were read from a single sample in a study of T cells after yellow fever vaccination. One entry per CDR3 protein results from TCRdb running MiXCR on the 5' RACE reads. In the table there are more than 300,000 distinct CDR3 sequences, about 10% of which are singletons. The sequences come from CD4+ T cells sorted from PBMCs, collected 45 days after the yellow fever booster vaccination. These receptors came from a man aged 18 to 35 who received the YFV17D yellow fever vaccine. CDR3s include the opening cysteine and the closing phenylalanine or tryptophan. The D gene is left open where the match is weak. Not every row has a clone size; where given, it reads once, few, many or a size class.

v_call,cdr3_length,clone_size,d_call,j_call,cdr3_aa,cdr3_nt
TRBV30,12,-,-,TRBJ2-7,CAWTQGGYEQYF,TGTGCCTGGACCCAAGGGGGGTACGAGCAGTACTTC
TRBV7-2,15,-,-,TRBJ1-2,CASSGVPGLNYGYTF,TGTGCCAGCTCCGGAGTCCCGGGGTTGAACTATGGCTACACCTTC
TRBV6-1,13,-,-,TRBJ2-5,CASSWRVQETQYF,TGTGCCAGCAGTTGGAGGGTCCAAGAGACCCAGTACTTC
TRBV5-6,18,few,TRBD1,TRBJ2-2,CASSLRTGGSSLTGELFF,TGTGCCAGCAGCTTGAGGACAGGGGGTTCTTCCCTCACCGGGGAGCTGTTTTTT
TRBV4-3,15,few,TRBD1,TRBJ1-4,CASSLEGTGQRKLFF,TGCGCCAGCAGCCTAGAAGGGACAGGGCAAAGAAAACTGTTTTTT
TRBV4-2,16,-,TRBD1,TRBJ1-1,CASSQDQQGIDTEAFF,TGTGCCAGCAGCCAAGATCAACAGGGGATTGACACTGAAGCTTTCTTT
TRBV7-6,16,-,-,TRBJ2-3,CASSLGLGGAPHTQYF,TGTGCCAGCAGCTTAGGTTTGGGGGGTGCCCCACATACGCAGTATTTT
TRBV7-6,13,few,-,TRBJ1-6,CASNQGLNSPLHF,TGTGCCAGTAATCAGGGATTGAATTCACCCCTCCACTTT
TRBV7-4,18,few,TRBD2,TRBJ2-3,CASSLDRLSGGTTDTQYF,TGTGCCAGCAGCTTAGATCGGCTTAGCGGGGGAACTACAGATACGCAGTATTTT
TRBV5-1,14,many,-,TRBJ1-4,CASSLGAANEKLFF,TGCGCCAGCAGCTTGGGAGCGGCTAATGAAAAACTGTTTTTT
TRBV3-1,15,-,-,TRBJ2-1,CASSQEGKGRGEQFF,TGTGCCAGCAGCCAAGAAGGTAAAGGGCGGGGTGAGCAGTTCTTC
TRBV5-4,15,-,-,TRBJ1-4,CASSFQAGEREKLFF,TGTGCCAGCAGCTTTCAGGCGGGGGAACGTGAAAAACTGTTTTTT
TRBV9,13,-,TRBD1,TRBJ1-2,CASSPGQGAGYTF,TGTGCCAGCAGCCCTGGACAGGGGGCGGGCTACACCTTC
TRBV18,13,-,-,TRBJ2-2,CASSPVTTGELFF,TGTGCCAGCTCACCAGTGACTACCGGGGAGCTGTTTTTT
TRBV12-3/TRBV12-4,15,few,-,TRBJ1-1,CASRTFGGGGTEAFF,TGTGCCAGCAGAACCTTCGGTGGGGGTGGAACTGAAGCTTTCTTT
TRBV12-3/TRBV12-4,14,many,-,TRBJ1-4,CASKVDAHNEKLFF,TGTGCCAGCAAAGTGGATGCCCATAATGAAAAACTGTTTTTT
TRBV12-5,15,few,-,TRBJ2-1,CASGLVPAGRNEQFF,TGTGCTAGTGGTTTGGTACCGGCAGGGAGGAATGAGCAGTTCTTC
TRBV25-1,14,-,-,TRBJ2-3,CASARRISTDTQYF,TGTGCCAGCGCCCGAAGGATAAGCACAGATACGCAGTATTTT